The clone carrying this T cell receptor (beta chain) appeared a few times. Its antigen is not identified. The record originates from a study of cytomegalovirus exposure and HLA in healthy donors. Study at large: A later analysis reported the roughly 120 validation repertoires used the same platform as the roughly 700 first-cohort repertoires. Study findings and constraints: Most TCR sequences were uncommon, yet certain public TCRs appeared in many donors. Reports credit the classifier with highly specific, highly sensitive diagnosis of cytomegalovirus status.

Germline loops: CDR1 SGHNT, CDR2 YYREEE (reference sequence). There are 16 residues in the CDR3. V shed 4 bases, J shed 1 base, and the junction held 8 bases outside the gene matches. The assay was immunoSEQ multiplex PCR, and TCRdb's table has in-frame clones only and misses some. Of more than 200,000 clones detected, 90% appear once; the ten largest clones hold around 3.1%. The sample taken for sequencing was PBMCs. The sequence was obtained from a woman aged 25-40 years in good health and CMV-seronegative. This chain uses TRBV5-4 with TRBJ2-3, with 8 bases matching TRBD2. The CDR3 nucleotides are TGTGCCAGCAGCCCGGGTAGCGGGGCGCGCACAGATACGCAGTATTTT. Translation gives CASSPGSGARTDTQYF.